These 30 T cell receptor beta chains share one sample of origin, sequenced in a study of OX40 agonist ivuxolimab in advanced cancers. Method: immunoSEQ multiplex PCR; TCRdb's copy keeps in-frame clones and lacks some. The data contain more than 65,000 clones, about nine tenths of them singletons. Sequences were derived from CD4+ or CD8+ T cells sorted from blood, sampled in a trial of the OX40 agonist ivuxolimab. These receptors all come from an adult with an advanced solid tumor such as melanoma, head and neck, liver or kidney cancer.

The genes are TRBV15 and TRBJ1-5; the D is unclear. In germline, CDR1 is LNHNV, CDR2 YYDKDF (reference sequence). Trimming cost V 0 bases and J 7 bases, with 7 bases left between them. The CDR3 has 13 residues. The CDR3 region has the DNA TGTGCCACCAGCAGAGATGGGGTCCAGCCCCAGCATTTT. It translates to CATSRDGVQPQHF.

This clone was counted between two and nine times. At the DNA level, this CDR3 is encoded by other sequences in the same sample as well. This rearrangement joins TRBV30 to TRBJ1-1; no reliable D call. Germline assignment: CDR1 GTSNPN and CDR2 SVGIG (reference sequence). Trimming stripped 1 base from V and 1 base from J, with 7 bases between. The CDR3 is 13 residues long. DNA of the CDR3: TGTGCCTGGAGTGGAACAGCGAACACTGAAGCTTTCTTT. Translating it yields CAWSGTANTEAFF. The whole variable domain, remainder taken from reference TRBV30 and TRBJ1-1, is SQTIHQWPATLVQPVGSPLSLECTVEGTSNPNLYWYRQAAGRGLQLLFYSVGIGQISSEVPQNLSASRPQDRQFILSSKKLLLSDSGFYLCAWSGTANTEAFFGQGTRLTVV.

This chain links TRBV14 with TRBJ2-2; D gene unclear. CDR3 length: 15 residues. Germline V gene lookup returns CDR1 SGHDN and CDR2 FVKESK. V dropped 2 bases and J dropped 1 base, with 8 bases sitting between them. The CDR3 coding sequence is TGTGCCAGCAGCCAAACGACAATGAACACCGGGGAGCTGTTTTTT. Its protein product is CASSQTTMNTGELFF.

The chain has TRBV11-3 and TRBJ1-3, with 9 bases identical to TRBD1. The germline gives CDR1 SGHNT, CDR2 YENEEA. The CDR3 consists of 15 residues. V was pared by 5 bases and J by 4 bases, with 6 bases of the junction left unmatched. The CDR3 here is CASSENRGRGNTIYF. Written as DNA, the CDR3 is TGTGCCAGCAGCGAAAACAGGGGGCGAGGAAACACCATATATTTT.

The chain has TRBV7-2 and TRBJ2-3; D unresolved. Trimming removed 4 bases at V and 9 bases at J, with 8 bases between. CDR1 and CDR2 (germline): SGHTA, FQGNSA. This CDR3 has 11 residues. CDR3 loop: CASSSITTQYF. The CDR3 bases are TGTGCCAGCAGCTCGATAACGACGCAGTATTTT.

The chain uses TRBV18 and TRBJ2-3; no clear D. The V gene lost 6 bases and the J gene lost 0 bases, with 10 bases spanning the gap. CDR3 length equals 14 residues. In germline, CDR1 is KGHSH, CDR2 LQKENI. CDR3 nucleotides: TGTGCCAGCTCGCTCACCTCTAGCACAGATACGCAGTATTTT. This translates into CASSLTSSTDTQYF.

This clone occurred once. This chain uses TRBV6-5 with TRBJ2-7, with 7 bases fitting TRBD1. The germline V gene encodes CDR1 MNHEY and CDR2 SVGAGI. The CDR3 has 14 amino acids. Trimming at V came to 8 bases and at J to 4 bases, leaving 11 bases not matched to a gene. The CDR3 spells CASRRSGGPYEQYF. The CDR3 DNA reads TGTGCCAGCCGTCGGTCAGGGGGTCCTTACGAGCAGTACTTC.

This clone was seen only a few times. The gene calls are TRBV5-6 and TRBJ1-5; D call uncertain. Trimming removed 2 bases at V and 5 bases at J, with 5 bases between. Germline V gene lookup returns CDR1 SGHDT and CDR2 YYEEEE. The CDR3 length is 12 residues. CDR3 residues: CASSLRDQPQHF. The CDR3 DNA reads TGTGCCAGCAGCTTACGGGATCAGCCCCAGCATTTT.

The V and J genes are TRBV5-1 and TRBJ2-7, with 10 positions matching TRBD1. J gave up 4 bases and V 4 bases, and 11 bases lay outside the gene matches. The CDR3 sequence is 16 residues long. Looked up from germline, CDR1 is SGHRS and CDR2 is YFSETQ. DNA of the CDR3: TGCGCCAGCAGCCAGTTGTCCGGGACAGGGGTGTACGAGCAGTACTTC. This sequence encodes CASSQLSGTGVYEQYF.

The CDR3 DNA follows: TGTGCCAGCGAGGGCCCACAGGGGTCCTACGAGCAGTACTTC. This sequence encodes CASEGPQGSYEQYF. V and J are TRBV18 and TRBJ2-7; 7 bases agree with TRBD1. Germline assignment: CDR1 KGHSH and CDR2 LQKENI. The CDR3 sequence is 14 residues long. V lost 8 bases and J lost 1; bases outside the gene matches: 8.

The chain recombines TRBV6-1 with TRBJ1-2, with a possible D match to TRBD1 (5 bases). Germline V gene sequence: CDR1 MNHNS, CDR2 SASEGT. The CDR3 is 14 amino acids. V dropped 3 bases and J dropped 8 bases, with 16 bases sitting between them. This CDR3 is CASSEVRGELGYTF. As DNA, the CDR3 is TGTGCCAGCAGTGAGGTTAGGGGAGAGTTAGGCTACACCTTC.

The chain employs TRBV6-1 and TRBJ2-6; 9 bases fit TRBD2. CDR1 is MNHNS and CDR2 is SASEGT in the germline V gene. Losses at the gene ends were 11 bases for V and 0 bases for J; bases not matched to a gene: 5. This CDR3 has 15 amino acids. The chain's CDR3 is CAGAGGSSGANVLTF. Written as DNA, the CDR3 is TGTGCCGGGGCGGGGGGGAGCTCTGGGGCCAACGTCCTGACTTTC.

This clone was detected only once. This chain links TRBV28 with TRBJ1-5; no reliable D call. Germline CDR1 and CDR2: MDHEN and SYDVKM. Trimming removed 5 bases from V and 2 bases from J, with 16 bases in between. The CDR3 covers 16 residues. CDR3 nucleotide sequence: TGTGCCAGCAGTGCGGCTCTTGGTGTCGGCAATCAGCCCCAGCATTTT. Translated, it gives CASSAALGVGNQPQHF.

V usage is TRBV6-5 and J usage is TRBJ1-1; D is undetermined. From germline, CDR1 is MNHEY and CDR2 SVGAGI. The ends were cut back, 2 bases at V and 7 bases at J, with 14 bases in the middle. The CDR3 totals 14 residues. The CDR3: CASSYRNSGNEAFF. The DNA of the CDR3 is TGTGCCAGCAGTTACCGGAACTCGGGAAATGAAGCTTTCTTT.

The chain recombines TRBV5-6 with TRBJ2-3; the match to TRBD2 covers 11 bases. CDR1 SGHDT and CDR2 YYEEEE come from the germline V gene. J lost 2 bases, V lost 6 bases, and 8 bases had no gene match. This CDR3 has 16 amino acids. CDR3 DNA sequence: TGTGCCAGCACCCAGGTGGGACTAGCGGACACAGATACGCAGTATTTT. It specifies CASTQVGLADTDTQYF.

The CDR3 reads CASSSSGNAYEQYF. The CDR3 DNA is TGTGCCAGCAGCAGTAGCGGGAATGCCTACGAGCAGTACTTC. The chain links TRBV5-5 to TRBJ2-7, with 8 bases lining up with TRBD2. The CDR3 is made up of 14 amino acids. CDR1 and CDR2 from the germline V gene are SGHKS and YYEKEE (reference sequence). The junction had 5 bases not matched to a gene; V was cut back by 4 bases and J by 2 bases.

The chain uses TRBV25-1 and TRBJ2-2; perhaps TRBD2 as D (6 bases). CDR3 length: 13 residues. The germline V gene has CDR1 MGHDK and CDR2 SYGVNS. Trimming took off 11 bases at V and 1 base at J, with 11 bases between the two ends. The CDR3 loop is CAGGDLNTGELFF. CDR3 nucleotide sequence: TGTGCCGGAGGGGACCTGAACACCGGGGAGCTGTTTTTT. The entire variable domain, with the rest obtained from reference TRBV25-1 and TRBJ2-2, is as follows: EADIYQTPRYLVIGTGKKITLECSQTMGHDKMYWYQQDPGMELHLIHYSYGVNSTEKGDLSSESTVSRIRTEHFPLTLESARPSHTSQYLCAGGDLNTGELFFGEGSRLTVL.

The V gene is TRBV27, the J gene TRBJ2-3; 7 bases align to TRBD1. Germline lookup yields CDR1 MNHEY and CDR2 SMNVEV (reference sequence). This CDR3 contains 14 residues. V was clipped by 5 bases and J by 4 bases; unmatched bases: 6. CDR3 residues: CASSLRQGADTQYF. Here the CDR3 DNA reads TGTGCCAGCAGTCTTCGACAGGGAGCAGATACGCAGTATTTT.

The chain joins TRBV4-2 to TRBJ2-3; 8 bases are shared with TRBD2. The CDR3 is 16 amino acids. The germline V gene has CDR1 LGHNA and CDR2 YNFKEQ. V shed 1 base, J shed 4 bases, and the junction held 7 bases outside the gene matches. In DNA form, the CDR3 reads TGTGCCAGCAGCCAAGCAGTATCTAGCGGGTCAGATACGCAGTATTTT. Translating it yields CASSQAVSSGSDTQYF.

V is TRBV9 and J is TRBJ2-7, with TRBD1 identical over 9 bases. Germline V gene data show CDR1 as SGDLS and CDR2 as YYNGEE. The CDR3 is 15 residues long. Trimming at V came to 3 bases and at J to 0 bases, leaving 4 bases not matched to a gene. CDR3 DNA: TGTGCCAGCAGCGCCGGGACAGGGTACTCCTACGAGCAGTACTTC. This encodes CASSAGTGYSYEQYF.

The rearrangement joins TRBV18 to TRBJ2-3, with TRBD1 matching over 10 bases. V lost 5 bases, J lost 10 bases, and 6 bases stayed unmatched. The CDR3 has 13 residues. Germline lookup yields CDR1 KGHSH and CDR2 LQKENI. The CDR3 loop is CASSAGTGDSQYF. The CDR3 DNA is TGTGCCAGCTCAGCAGGGACAGGGGATTCGCAGTATTTT.

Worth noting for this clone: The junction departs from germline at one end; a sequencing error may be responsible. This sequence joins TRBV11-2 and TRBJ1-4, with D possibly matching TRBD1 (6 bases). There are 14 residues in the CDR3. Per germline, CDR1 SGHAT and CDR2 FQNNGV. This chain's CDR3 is CASSLGQPGGKLFF. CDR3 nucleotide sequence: TGTGCCAGCAGTTTAGGACAGCCCGGGGGAAAACTGTTTTTT.

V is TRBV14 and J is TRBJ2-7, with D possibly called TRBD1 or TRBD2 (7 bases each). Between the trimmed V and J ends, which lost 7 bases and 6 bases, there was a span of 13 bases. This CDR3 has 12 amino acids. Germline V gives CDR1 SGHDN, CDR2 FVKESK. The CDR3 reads CASTSGGGEQYF. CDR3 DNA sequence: TGTGCCAGCACGTCAGGGGGGGGCGAGCAGTACTTC.

The CDR3: CASSLVGQGNEKLFF. As DNA, the CDR3 is TGCGCCAGCAGCTTGGTCGGACAGGGGAACGAAAAACTGTTTTTT. V gene TRBV5-1 combines with J gene TRBJ1-4; 9 bases match TRBD1. CDR3 length: 15 amino acids. V was clipped by 0 bases and J by 8 bases; unmatched bases: 5. The V gene's germline CDR1 is SGHRS and CDR2 YFSETQ. Full variable domain (rest looked up from reference TRBV5-1 and TRBJ1-4): KAGVTQTPRYLIKTRGQQVTLSCSPISGHRSVSWYQQTPGQGLQFLFEYFSETQRNKGNFPGRFSGRQFSNSRSEMNVSTLELGDSALYLCASSLVGQGNEKLFFGSGTQLSVL.

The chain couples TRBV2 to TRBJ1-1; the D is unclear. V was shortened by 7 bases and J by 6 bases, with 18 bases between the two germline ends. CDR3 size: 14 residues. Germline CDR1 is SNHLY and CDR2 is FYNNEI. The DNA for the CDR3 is TGTGCCAGCAAGGATCGCAGGCTTCGGCCTGAAGCTTTCTTT. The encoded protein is CASKDRRLRPEAFF.

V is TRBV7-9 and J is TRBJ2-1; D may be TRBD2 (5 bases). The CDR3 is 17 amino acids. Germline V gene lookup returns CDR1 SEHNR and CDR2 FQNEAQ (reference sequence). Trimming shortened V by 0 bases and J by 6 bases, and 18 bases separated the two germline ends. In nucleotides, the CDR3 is TGTGCCAGCAGCTTAGCGGCCTCGGGAATTACCGCCAATGAGCAGTTCTTC. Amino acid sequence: CASSLAASGITANEQFF.

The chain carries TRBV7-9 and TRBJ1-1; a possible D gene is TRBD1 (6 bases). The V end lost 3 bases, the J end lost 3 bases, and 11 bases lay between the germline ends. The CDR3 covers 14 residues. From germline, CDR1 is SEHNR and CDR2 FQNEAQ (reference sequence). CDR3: CASSLRGEYTEAFF. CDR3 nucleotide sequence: TGTGCCAGCAGCTTGAGGGGGGAGTACACTGAAGCTTTCTTT.

CDR3 sequence: CASSLGTGGDEQFF. The DNA of the CDR3 is TGCGCCAGCAGCTTGGGGACAGGGGGCGATGAGCAGTTCTTC. This chain joins TRBV5-1 and TRBJ2-1; TRBD1 matches 11 bases. J was trimmed by 8 bases and V by 0 bases; bases with no gene match: 1. Germline V gene lookup returns CDR1 SGHRS and CDR2 YFSETQ. The CDR3 has 14 residues.

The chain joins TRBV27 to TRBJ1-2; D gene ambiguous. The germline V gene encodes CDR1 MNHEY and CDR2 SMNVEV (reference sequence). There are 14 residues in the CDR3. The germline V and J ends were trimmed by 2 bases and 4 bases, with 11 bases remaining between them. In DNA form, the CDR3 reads TGTGCCAGCAGTTTAAAGGGTTACGGCTATGGCTACACCTTC. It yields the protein CASSLKGYGYGYTF.

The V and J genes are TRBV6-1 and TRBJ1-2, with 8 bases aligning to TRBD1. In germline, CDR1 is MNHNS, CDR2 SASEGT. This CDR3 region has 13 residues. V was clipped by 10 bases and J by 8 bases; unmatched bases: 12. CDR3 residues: CATLQDRVGGYTF. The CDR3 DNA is TGTGCCACCCTACAGGACAGGGTGGGAGGCTACACCTTC.